This TCR beta chain derives from a study of T cells in Graves' hyperthyroidism and ophthalmopathy. General study findings and limits: Most thyroid clonotypes expanded above 0.001 appeared in blood too.

The V end lost 6 bases, the J end lost 4 bases, and 18 bases lay between the germline ends. The CDR3 loop spans 14 amino acids. The germline gives CDR1 SQVTM, CDR2 ANQGSEA. Authors of the study amplified TCR beta CDR3 regions from RNA transcripts. First-round RT-PCR of the TCR CDR3 relied on the HTBI primer set. Each CDR3 protein gets one entry after TCRdb re-called the multiplex PCR reads with MiXCR. The sample lists hundreds of thousands of distinct CDR3 sequences, less than 25% occurring once. This clonotype was seen repeatedly, ten times or more. What it binds is not known. This clonotype was obtained from a man younger than 45 with Graves' ophthalmopathy. The chain uses TRBV29-1 and TRBJ1-1; a possible D gene is TRBD1 (5 bases). Sequencing was performed on blood. The DNA for the CDR3 is TGCAGCGTCGCCGCGTTACACAGGTTCACTGAAGCTTTCTTT. The encoded protein is CSVAALHRFTEAFF. Looking up the rest from reference TRBV29-1 and TRBJ1-1 gives the full variable domain: SAVISQKPSRDICQRGTSLTIQCQVDSQVTMMFWYRQQPGQSLTLIATANQGSEATYESGFVIDKFPISRPNLTFSTLTVSNMSPEDSSIYLCSVAALHRFTEAFFGQGTRLTVV.